This is a list of T cell receptor beta chains from one sample in a study of blood T cell repertoires in COVID-19. The table came from immunoSEQ multiplex PCR; TCRdb's copy has only in-frame clones and leaves some out. Among about 230,000 clones, under 90% were seen once, and the ten largest hold about 9.9%. The sample comprised peripheral blood. The receptor source for this set is a middle-aged man with COVID-19, enrolled during active disease. CDR3s leave out the opening cysteine and the closing phenylalanine or tryptophan.

V gene	J gene	CDR3 protein
TRBV7-3	TRBJ2-2	ASSPLAGENTGELF
TRBV5-1	TRBJ2-7	ASSLVGEEYEQY
TRBV7-9	TRBJ2-5	ASSFPGLGETQY
TRBV3-1/TRBV3-2	TRBJ2-7	ASSQTRDYEQY
TRBV9	TRBJ2-3	ASSVEGSGDTQY
TRBV19	TRBJ2-1	ASNRAGGLKYNEQF
TRBV19	TRBJ1-5	ASSEQGNQPQH
TRBV3-1/TRBV3-2	TRBJ1-2	ASSQESDYGYT
TRBV9	TRBJ1-3	ASSVEGAGNTIY
TRBV7-2	TRBJ2-7	ASSLGWGGGAFDEQY
TRBV3-1/TRBV3-2	TRBJ2-7	ARRQHSYEQY
TRBV4-3	TRBJ1-4	ASSQVGGGDNEKLF
TRBV7-9	TRBJ2-5	ASSFATGETQY
TRBV6-1	TRBJ1-5	ASSEVLLGNQPQH
TRBV27	TRBJ2-2	ASSFSGWGTGELF
TRBV6-4	TRBJ2-4	ASRGTSGGPKDGAKNIQY
TRBV5-6	TRBJ1-2	ASSLWPPFNYGYT
TRBV5-6	TRBJ2-5	ASSLERRQETQY
TRBV7-9	TRBJ2-1	ASSSQTSRPIFYNEQF
TRBV21-1	TRBJ2-3	ASSTLDDTLDIYTQY
TRBV5-1	TRBJ1-3	ASSSGQGSWYTIY
TRBV5-1	TRBJ2-1	ASSLASSGSYEQF